This T cell receptor (beta chain) appears in the sequencing data of a study of T cell responses to AZD1222 COVID-19 vaccine. Whole-study findings and limits: Clonal diversity may have been underestimated in mostly white British donors. In the spike-specific TCR repertoire, nearly half reportedly target unmutated variant regions. All repertoire sampling was performed exclusively after the peak T cell response.

This CDR3 is 17 amino acids long. After removal of 4 bases from V and 4 bases from J, the junction contained 8 bases not matched to a gene. Per the germline V gene, CDR1 is LGHNA and CDR2 is YNFKEQ. This clone was seen once. Antigen unknown. The assay was immunoSEQ multiplex PCR, and TCRdb's table has in-frame clones only and misses some. The repertoire has fewer than 130,000 clones, more than 85% of them found once; the top ten carry around 1.2%. This clonotype originated in an adult in good health. This sample comprised peripheral blood, obtained on day 0 of AZD1222 vaccination. The rearrangement uses TRBV4-2 and TRBJ1-5; TRBD1 matches at 12 bases. For the CDR3, the DNA is TGTGCCAGCAGCCTAGGGACAGGGGGCGGAAGAAATCAGCCCCAGCATTTT. Protein: CASSLGTGGGRNQPQHF.